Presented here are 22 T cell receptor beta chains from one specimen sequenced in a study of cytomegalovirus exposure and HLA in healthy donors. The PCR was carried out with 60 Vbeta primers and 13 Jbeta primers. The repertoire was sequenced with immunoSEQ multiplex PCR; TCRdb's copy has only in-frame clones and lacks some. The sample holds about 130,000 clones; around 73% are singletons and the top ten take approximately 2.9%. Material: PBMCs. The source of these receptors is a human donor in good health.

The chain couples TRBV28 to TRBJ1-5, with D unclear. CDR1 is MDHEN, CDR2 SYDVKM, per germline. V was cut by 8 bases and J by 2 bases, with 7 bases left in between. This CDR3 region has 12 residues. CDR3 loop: CASHSRNQPQHF. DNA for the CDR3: TGTGCCAGCCACAGCCGCAATCAGCCCCAGCATTTT.

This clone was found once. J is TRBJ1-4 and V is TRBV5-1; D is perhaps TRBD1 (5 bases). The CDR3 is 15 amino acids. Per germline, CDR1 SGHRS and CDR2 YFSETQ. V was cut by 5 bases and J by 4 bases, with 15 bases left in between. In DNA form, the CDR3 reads TGCGCCAGCAGGGACCTAGGGGCCATTAATGAAAAACTGTTTTTT. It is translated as CASRDLGAINEKLFF.

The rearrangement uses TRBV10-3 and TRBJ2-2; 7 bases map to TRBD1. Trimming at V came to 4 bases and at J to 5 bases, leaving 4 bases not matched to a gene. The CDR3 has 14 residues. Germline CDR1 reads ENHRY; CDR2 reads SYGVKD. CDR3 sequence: CAISGTGGTGELFF. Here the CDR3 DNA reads TGTGCCATCAGTGGGACAGGAGGTACCGGGGAGCTGTTTTTT.

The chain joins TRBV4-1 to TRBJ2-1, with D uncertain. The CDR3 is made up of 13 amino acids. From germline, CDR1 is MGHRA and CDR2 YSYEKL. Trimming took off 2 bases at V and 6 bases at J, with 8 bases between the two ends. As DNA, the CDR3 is TGCGCCAGCAGCCAACAGGTCGGCAATGAGCAGTTCTTC. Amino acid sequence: CASSQQVGNEQFF.

CDR3 nucleotide sequence: TGTGCCAGTAGTTACCCGGGGGGCAGTCAGCCCCAGCATTTT. Its protein product is CASSYPGGSQPQHF. This chain uses TRBV19 with TRBJ1-5; D possibly corresponds to TRBD1 (6 bases). V shed 5 bases and J shed 6 bases, with 14 bases lying between them. Germline-derived CDR1 and CDR2 are LNHDA and SQIVND (reference sequence). There are 14 residues in the CDR3.

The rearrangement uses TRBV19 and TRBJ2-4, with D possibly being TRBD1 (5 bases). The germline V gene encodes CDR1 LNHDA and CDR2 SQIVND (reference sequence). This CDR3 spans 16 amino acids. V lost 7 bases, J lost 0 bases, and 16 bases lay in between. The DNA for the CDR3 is TGTGCCAGTACACAGGATTTCACGCTAGCCAAAAACATTCAGTACTTC. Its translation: CASTQDFTLAKNIQYF.

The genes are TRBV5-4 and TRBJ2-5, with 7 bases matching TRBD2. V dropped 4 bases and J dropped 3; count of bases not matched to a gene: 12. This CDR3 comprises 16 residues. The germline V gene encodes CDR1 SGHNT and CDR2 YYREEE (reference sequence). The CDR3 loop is CASSALGRESKETQYF. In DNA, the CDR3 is TGTGCCAGCAGCGCCTTGGGGCGGGAGTCCAAAGAGACCCAGTACTTC.

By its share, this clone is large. The CDR3 sequence: CASSRETGELFF. Written as DNA, the CDR3 is TGTGCCAGCAGCCGGGAGACCGGGGAGCTGTTTTTT. The gene calls are TRBV5-4 and TRBJ2-2; tentatively, D is TRBD2 (6 bases). V lost 4 bases and J 5 bases, leaving 6 bases between the germline ends. The V gene's germline CDR1 is SGHNT and CDR2 YYREEE (reference sequence). The CDR3 runs 12 residues.

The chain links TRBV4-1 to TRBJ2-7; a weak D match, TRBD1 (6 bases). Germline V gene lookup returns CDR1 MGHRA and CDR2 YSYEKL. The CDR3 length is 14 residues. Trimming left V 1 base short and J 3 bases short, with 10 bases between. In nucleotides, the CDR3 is TGCGCCAGCAGCCAAGCGGGGACATTCTACGAGCAGTACTTC. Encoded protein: CASSQAGTFYEQYF.

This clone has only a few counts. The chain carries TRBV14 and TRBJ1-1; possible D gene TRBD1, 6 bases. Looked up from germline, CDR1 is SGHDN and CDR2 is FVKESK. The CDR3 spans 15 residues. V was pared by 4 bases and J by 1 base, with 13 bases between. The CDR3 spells CASSPLQGTNTEAFF. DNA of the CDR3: TGTGCCAGCAGCCCCTTACAGGGAACGAACACTGAAGCTTTCTTT.

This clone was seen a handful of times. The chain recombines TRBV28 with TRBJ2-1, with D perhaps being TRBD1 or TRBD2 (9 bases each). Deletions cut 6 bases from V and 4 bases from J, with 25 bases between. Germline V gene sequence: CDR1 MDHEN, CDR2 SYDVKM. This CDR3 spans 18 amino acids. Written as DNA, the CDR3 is TGTGCCAGCAGGCGACAGGGGGTGACTAGCGGAGAATACAATGAGCAGTTCTTC. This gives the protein CASRRQGVTSGEYNEQFF.

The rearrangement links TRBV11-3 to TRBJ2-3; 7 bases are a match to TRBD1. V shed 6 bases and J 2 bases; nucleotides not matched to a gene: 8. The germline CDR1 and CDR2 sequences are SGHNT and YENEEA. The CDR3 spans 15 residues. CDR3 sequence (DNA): TGTGCCAGCAGTCCCGGGACAGAATTCACAGATACGCAGTATTTT. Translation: CASSPGTEFTDTQYF.

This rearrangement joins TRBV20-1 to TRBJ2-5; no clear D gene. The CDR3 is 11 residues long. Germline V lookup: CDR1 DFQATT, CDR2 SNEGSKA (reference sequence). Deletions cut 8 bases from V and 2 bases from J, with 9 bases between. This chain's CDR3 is CSNDRQETQYF. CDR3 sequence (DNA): TGCAGTAACGATCGGCAAGAGACCCAGTACTTC.

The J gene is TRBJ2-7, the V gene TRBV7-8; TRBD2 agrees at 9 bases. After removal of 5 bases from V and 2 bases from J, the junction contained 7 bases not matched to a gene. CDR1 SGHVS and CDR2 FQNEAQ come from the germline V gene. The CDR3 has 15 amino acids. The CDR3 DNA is TGTGCCAGCAGCCCCCGACTAGCGGTCGCCTACGAGCAGTACTTC. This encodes CASSPRLAVAYEQYF.

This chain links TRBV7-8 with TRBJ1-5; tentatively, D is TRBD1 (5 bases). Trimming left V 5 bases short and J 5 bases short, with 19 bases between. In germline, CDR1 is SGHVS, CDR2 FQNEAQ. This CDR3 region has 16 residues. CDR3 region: CASSITTARGDQPQHF. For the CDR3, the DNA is TGTGCCAGCAGCATTACGACAGCTCGTGGGGATCAGCCCCAGCATTTT.

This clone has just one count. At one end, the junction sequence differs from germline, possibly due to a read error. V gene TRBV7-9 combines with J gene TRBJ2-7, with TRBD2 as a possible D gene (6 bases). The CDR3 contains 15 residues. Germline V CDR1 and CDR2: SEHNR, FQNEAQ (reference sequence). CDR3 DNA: TGTTCCAGCAGCCGAAACGCGCTGCGGGGCTACGAGCAGTACTTC. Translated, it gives CSSSRNALRGYEQYF.

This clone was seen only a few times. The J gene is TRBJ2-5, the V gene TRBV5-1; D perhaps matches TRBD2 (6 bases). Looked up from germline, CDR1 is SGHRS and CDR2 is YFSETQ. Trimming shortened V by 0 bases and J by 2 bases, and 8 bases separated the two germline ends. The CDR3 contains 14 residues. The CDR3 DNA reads TGCGCCAGCAGCTTGGGGGGGGTACAAGAGACCCAGTACTTC. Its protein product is CASSLGGVQETQYF.

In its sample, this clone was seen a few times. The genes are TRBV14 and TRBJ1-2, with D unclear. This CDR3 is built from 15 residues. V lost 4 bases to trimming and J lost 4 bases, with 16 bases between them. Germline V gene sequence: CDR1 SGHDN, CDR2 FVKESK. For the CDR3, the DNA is TGTGCCAGCAGCCCAACTCGTCAGCGGGGCTATGGCTACACCTTC. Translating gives CASSPTRQRGYGYTF.

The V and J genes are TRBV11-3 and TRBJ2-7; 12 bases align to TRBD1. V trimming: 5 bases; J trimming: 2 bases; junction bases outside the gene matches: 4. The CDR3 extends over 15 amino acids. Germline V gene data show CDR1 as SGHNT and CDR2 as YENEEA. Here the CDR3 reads CASSPGTGGAYEQYF. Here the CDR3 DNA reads TGTGCCAGCAGCCCCGGGACAGGGGGCGCCTACGAGCAGTACTTC.

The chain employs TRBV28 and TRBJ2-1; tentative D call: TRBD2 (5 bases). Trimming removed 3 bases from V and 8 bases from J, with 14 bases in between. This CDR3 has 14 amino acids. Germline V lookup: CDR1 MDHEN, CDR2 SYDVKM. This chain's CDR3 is CASSLRGLGYEQFF. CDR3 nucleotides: TGTGCCAGCAGTTTGCGCGGACTTGGGTATGAGCAGTTCTTC.

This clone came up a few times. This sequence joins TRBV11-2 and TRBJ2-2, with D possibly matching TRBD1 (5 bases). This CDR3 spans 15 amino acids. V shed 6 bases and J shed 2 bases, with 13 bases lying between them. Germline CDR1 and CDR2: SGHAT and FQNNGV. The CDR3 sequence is CASRLPGHNTGELFF. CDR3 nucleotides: TGTGCCAGCAGGCTTCCAGGACACAACACCGGGGAGCTGTTTTTT. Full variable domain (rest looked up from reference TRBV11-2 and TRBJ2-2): EAGVAQSPRYKIIEKRQSVAFWCNPISGHATLYWYQQILGQGPKLLIQFQNNGVVDDSQLPKDRFSAERLKGVDSTLKIQPAKLEDSAVYLCASRLPGHNTGELFFGEGSRLTVL.

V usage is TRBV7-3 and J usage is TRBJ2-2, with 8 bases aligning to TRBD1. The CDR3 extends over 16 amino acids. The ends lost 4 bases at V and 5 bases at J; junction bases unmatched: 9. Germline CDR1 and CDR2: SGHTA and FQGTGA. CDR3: CASSSRTGTVTGELFF. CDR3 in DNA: TGTGCCAGCAGCTCCCGGACAGGGACAGTTACCGGGGAGCTGTTTTTT.